This T cell receptor (beta chain) was identified during a study of cytomegalovirus exposure and HLA in healthy donors. The primer mix had 60 Vbeta and 13 Jbeta primers. Sequencing was performed with immunoSEQ multiplex PCR; in TCRdb, only in-frame clones are kept and a portion is missing. Of over 110,000 clones in the sample, 80% were seen once. V lost 4 bases, J lost 7 bases, and 4 bases stayed unmatched. Per the germline V gene, CDR1 is SGHVS and CDR2 is FNYEAQ. The CDR3 extends over 12 amino acids. With regard to this clone: Antigen specificity is unknown.

Study outcomes and limitations: Previous analysis showed most TCR beta V segments were productive about 87% or about 30% of the time. Many donors carried some public TCRs, although rarity characterized most TCR sequences. Cytomegalovirus status was reportedly diagnosed by the classifier with high specificity and sensitivity.

The receptor was derived from a man between 35 and 55 years old in good health and CMV-seronegative. The specimen was PBMCs. This rearrangement joins TRBV7-6 to TRBJ2-7; 7 bases are a match to TRBD1. The CDR3 loop reads CASSSLDREQYF. Here the CDR3 DNA reads TGTGCCAGCAGCTCGTTGGACAGGGAGCAGTACTTC. The full variable domain, its missing parts supplied by reference TRBV7-6 and TRBJ2-7, is GAGVSQSPRYKVTKRGQDVALRCDPISGHVSLYWYRQALGQGPEFLTYFNYEAQQDKSGLPNDRFSAERPEGSISTLTIQRTEQRDSAMYRCASSSLDREQYFGPGTRLTVT.